The 13 T cell receptor beta chains given below trace back to one sample, sequenced in a study of blood T cells in healthy people across ages. Combining a sample-barcoded 5' primer with a J-beta primer mix, a second PCR ran for about 7 to 11 cycles. TCRdb re-analysed the 5' RACE reads in MiXCR, keeping a single row per CDR3 protein. The sample lists about 670,000 distinct CDR3 sequences, 52% occurring once. Sequenced sample: blood. The receptors shown here come from a woman older than 75 in good health.

The chain couples TRBV30 to TRBJ2-3, with a possible D match to TRBD2 (5 bases). V was cut by 4 bases and J by 4 bases, with 15 bases left in between. Germline lookup yields CDR1 GTSNPN and CDR2 SVGIG (reference sequence). The CDR3 has 14 amino acids. CDR3 amino acids: CAWKGWGVSDTQYF. Here the CDR3 DNA reads TGTGCCTGGAAAGGATGGGGAGTGTCAGATACGCAGTATTTT.

This rearrangement joins TRBV7-9 to TRBJ1-3, with D perhaps TRBD1 (6 bases). V was cut by 0 bases and J by 0 bases, with 12 bases left in between. CDR1 and CDR2 from the germline V gene are SEHNR and FQNEAQ (reference sequence). This CDR3 comprises 17 residues. For the CDR3, the DNA is TGTGCCAGCAGCTTAGCCCTCCAGGGGTACTCTGGAAACACCATATATTTT. Amino acid sequence: CASSLALQGYSGNTIYF.

Points on this clonotype: With a much larger clone just one base away, this may be a read error. This sequence joins TRBV7-2 and TRBJ2-7; no clear D gene. Germline V gene sequence: CDR1 SGHTA, CDR2 FQGNSA. CDR3 length: 14 amino acids. In nucleotides, the CDR3 is TGTGCCAGCATCTTACAAGGGCCCTACTACGAGCAGTACTTC. Amino acid sequence: CASILQGPYYEQYF.

This clonotype appeared many times. The chain has TRBV9 and TRBJ2-7; 7 bases line up with TRBD1. CDR3 length equals 13 residues. Germline lookup yields CDR1 SGDLS and CDR2 YYNGEE. J gave up 3 bases and V 8 bases, and 8 bases lay outside the gene matches. For the CDR3, the DNA is TGTGCCAGGACACAGGGGCTTAGCTACGAGCAGTACTTC. Amino acid sequence: CARTQGLSYEQYF.

To note about this clonotype: This may be a read error, as it is one base from a much larger clone. The chain couples TRBV25-1 to TRBJ2-2, with D possibly TRBD2 on 6 matching bases. The CDR3 extends over 15 amino acids. CDR1 is MGHDK and CDR2 is SYGVNS in the germline V gene. The CDR3 protein is CASSEGLGGTGGLFF. CDR3 DNA sequence: TGTGCCAGCAGTGAAGGCCTAGGAGGGACCGGGGGGCTGTTTTTT.

In its sample, this clonotype was seen a few times. The gene calls are TRBV20-1 and TRBJ2-5; D is perhaps TRBD1 (6 bases). From germline, CDR1 is DFQATT and CDR2 SNEGSKA (reference sequence). Trimming stripped 0 bases from V and 5 bases from J, with 22 bases between. The CDR3 spans 17 residues. This CDR3 is CSAREGAGRGVFETQYF. For the CDR3, the DNA is TGCAGTGCTAGAGAGGGGGCGGGCAGGGGAGTTTTTGAGACCCAGTACTTC.

CDR3 loop: CASSVAPGRDTDTQYF. The DNA for the CDR3 is TGTGCCAGCAGCGTAGCCCCAGGGAGGGACACAGATACGCAGTATTTT. The V and J genes are TRBV9 and TRBJ2-3, with 7 bases identical to TRBD2. The germline V gene has CDR1 SGDLS and CDR2 YYNGEE. The V gene end was trimmed by 0 bases and the J gene end by 2 bases; junction bases not matched to a gene: 6. The CDR3 runs 16 residues.

The V call is TRBV12-3 or TRBV12-4, the J call TRBJ2-7, with D possibly matching TRBD1 (6 bases). Trimming removed 2 bases from V and 2 bases from J, with 10 bases in between. The CDR3 extends over 14 amino acids. For the CDR3, the DNA is TGTGCCAGCAGTTTAAACAGGGCCGCCTACGAGCAGTACTTC. The encoded protein is CASSLNRAAYEQYF.

This clonotype was seen ten or more times. CDR3 residues: CASTPSGTYQETQYF. The CDR3 bases are TGTGCCAGCACCCCCAGCGGGACGTACCAAGAGACCCAGTACTTC. V gene TRBV12-3 or TRBV12-4 combines with J gene TRBJ2-5, with 7 bases matching TRBD2. The V and J ends lost 7 bases and 0 bases, in that order; junction bases with no gene match: 8. The CDR3 consists of 15 residues.

On this clonotype: The CDR3 ends on some other residue instead of the conserved phenylalanine or tryptophan, so this is likely a read error. No DNA is shown, since the ends of the CDR3 on it are uncertain; the CDR3 is the one TCRdb lists. This chain joins TRBV5-1 and TRBJ2-1; the table's D call, TRBD2, was not checked against the DNA. Germline CDR1 is SGHRS and CDR2 is YFSETQ. From its first to its last residue, the CDR3 has 15 amino acids. CDR3 sequence reads: CASSAGLAAHNEQFG.

The J gene is TRBJ1-4, the V gene TRBV7-9; perhaps TRBD1 as D (6 bases). Germline-derived CDR1 and CDR2 are SEHNR and FQNEAQ (reference sequence). There are 14 residues in the CDR3. Trimming removed 5 bases at V and 1 base at J, with 8 bases between. The CDR3 loop reads CASSQQGTNEKLFF. Written as DNA, the CDR3 is TGTGCCAGCAGCCAACAGGGAACTAATGAAAAACTGTTTTTT. The full variable domain, with the rest looked up from reference TRBV7-9 and TRBJ1-4, is DTGVSQNPRHKITKRGQNVTFRCDPISEHNRLYWYRQTLGQGPEFLTYFQNEAQLEKSRLLSDRFSAERPKGSFSTLEIQRTEQGDSAMYLCASSQQGTNEKLFFGSGTQLSVL.

This clonotype was detected many times. The J gene is TRBJ2-1, the V gene TRBV6-4; TRBD1 matches at 7 bases. Germline CDR1 and CDR2: MRHNA and SNTAGT. The CDR3 runs to 15 residues. V was pared by 6 bases and J by 1 base, with 6 bases of the junction left unmatched. Here the CDR3 reads CASSETGTSYNEQFF. For the CDR3, the DNA is TGTGCCAGCAGCGAGACAGGGACATCCTACAATGAGCAGTTCTTC.

In its sample, this clonotype was seen once. J is TRBJ2-1 and V is TRBV7-9; possible D gene TRBD2, 6 bases. CDR3 length: 16 amino acids. Trimming cost V 10 bases and J 0 bases, with 19 bases left between them. CDR1 and CDR2 from the germline V gene are SEHNR and FQNEAQ (reference sequence). CDR3 DNA sequence: TGTGCCACCCCCCCAAGCGGGCTGAGCTCCTACAATGAGCAGTTCTTC. This sequence encodes CATPPSGLSSYNEQFF.